The TCR beta chain described here comes from a study of T cells in Graves' hyperthyroidism and ophthalmopathy. Diagnosis rested on symptoms, serum thyroxine and TRAb, thyroid ultrasound, and orbital computed tomography. What was amplified from RNA transcripts were TCR beta CDR3 regions. With the HTBI primer set, the TCR CDR3 went through a first round of RT-PCR. Each CDR3 protein is one row after TCRdb ran MiXCR on the multiplex PCR reads. The profile shows a few hundred thousand distinct CDR3 sequences, about 13% of them singletons. V was pared by 5 bases and J by 7 bases, with 10 bases between. Germline V gene lookup returns CDR1 DFQATT and CDR2 SNEGSKA (reference sequence). The CDR3 is 11 amino acids.

The chain uses TRBV20-1 and TRBJ2-3; D is ambiguous. The source material was blood. This TCR was recovered from a woman in her late teens or twenties with Graves' hyperthyroidism. The CDR3 here is CSAPARNTQYF. Written as DNA, the CDR3 is TGCAGTGCTCCCGCAAGAAATACGCAGTATTTT.